The rows below give T cell receptor beta chains drawn from one sample of a study of HIV-infected patients and healthy controls. One entry per CDR3 protein results from TCRdb running MiXCR on the 5' RACE reads. The data show 7,000 to 9,000 distinct CDR3 sequences, about a tenth seen once. Here the sequenced sample was blood, taken before antiretroviral therapy. These receptor sequences come from an adult with HIV infection. Both conserved end residues are part of each CDR3. The order of the fields is D gene, J gene, CDR3 length, clone size, V gene, CDR3 DNA, CDR3 protein. The D gene is left open where the match is weak. For some rows the clone size is stated as once, few or many, or as a class when expanded; others skip it.

>TRBD1|TRBJ1-2|14|medium-sized|TRBV7-6
TGTGCCAGCAGCCCAGACAGGGGATGGATTGGCTACACCTTC
CASSPDRGWIGYTF
>NA|TRBJ2-7|13|medium-sized|TRBV7-9
TGTGCCAGCAGCCCCTGGGGCTCCTACGAGCAGTACTTC
CASSPWGSYEQYF
>NA|TRBJ2-7|15|NA|TRBV7-9
TGTGCCAGCAGCTCGAGGGAGGCGCATACCTACGAGCAGTACTTC
CASSSREAHTYEQYF
>NA|TRBJ1-5|15|few|TRBV28
TGTGCCAGCAGTTCGGAAAAGGCTTCCAATCAGCCCCAGCATTTT
CASSSEKASNQPQHF
>NA|TRBJ2-3|14|many|TRBV12-3/TRBV12-4
TGTGCCAGCAGTTTAGGGGGGCAGATAGATACGCAGTATTTT
CASSLGGQIDTQYF
>NA|TRBJ2-1|12|medium-sized|TRBV28
TGTGCCAGCACCCCTCCAAGAGGGGTATCGATCTTC
CASTPPRGVSIF
>TRBD1|TRBJ2-7|14|many|TRBV15
TGTGCCACCAGCAGAGAGACAGGGGCCTACGAGCAGTACTTC
CATSRETGAYEQYF
>TRBD1|TRBJ2-7|15|medium-sized|TRBV6-5
TGTGCCAGCAGAAATCCCGGGACAGGGAGTAACGAGCAGTACTTC
CASRNPGTGSNEQYF
>NA|TRBJ1-1|14|NA|TRBV12-3/TRBV12-4
TGTGCCAGCAGTTTAGGGGTTCCGAACACTGAAGCTTTCTTT
CASSLGVPNTEAFF
>NA|TRBJ1-1|13|medium-sized|TRBV28
TGTGCCAGCAGTTTAGCTCCCCAAACTGAAGCTTTCTTT
CASSLAPQTEAFF
>NA|TRBJ2-5|13|many|TRBV5-6
TGTGCCAGCAGCCAGACAAATCAAGAGACCCAGTACTTC
CASSQTNQETQYF
>NA|TRBJ2-4|15|many|TRBV11-2
TGTGCCAGCAGCCAAGGGACTTTAGCCAAAAACATTCAGTACTTC
CASSQGTLAKNIQYF
>NA|TRBJ2-1|15|many|TRBV5-1
TGCGCCAGCAGCCTGTTACCATGGGATAACAATGAGCAGTTCTTC
CASSLLPWDNNEQFF
>TRBD2|TRBJ2-1|15|NA|TRBV7-6
TGTGCCAGCAGCTTAAGGGCGGGAGGGCCGGATGAGCAGTTCTTC
CASSLRAGGPDEQFF
>TRBD2|TRBJ2-1|16|many|TRBV7-7
TGTGCTAGCAGGCGGGCGGGACTAGCGGGGAACAATGAGCAGTTCTTC
CASRRAGLAGNNEQFF
>NA|TRBJ2-7|17|many|TRBV6-5
TGTGCCAGCAGTTACTCGAGCCCTACAGGGTACTCCTACGAGCAGTACTTC
CASSYSSPTGYSYEQYF
>TRBD1|TRBJ2-7|12|many|TRBV28
TGTGCCAGCAGCCCCCCCCAGGGGGCGGAGAACTTC
CASSPPQGAENF
>TRBD2|TRBJ2-3|18|medium-sized|TRBV5-5
TGTGCCAGCAGTTGGACCGAGACTAGCGGGCAGATGGCAGATACGCAGTATTTT
CASSWTETSGQMADTQYF
>TRBD2|TRBJ2-3|18|NA|TRBV7-2
TGTGCCAGCAGCTTAGTGCGGACTAGCGGGAGGCGCACAGATACGCAGTATTTT
CASSLVRTSGRRTDTQYF
>NA|TRBJ2-3|16|many|TRBV11-2
TGTGCCAGCAGCGTGGGACTCCCCGTTGGCACAGATACGCAGTATTTT
CASSVGLPVGTDTQYF
>TRBD1|TRBJ2-2|13|few|TRBV5-1
TGCGCCAGTCGGACAGGCGGCACCGGGGAGCTGTTTTTT
CASRTGGTGELFF
>TRBD2|TRBJ2-4|16|few|TRBV7-8
TGTGCCAGCAGCTTAGCGGGAGGGGATGGTCGAAACATTCAGTACTTC
CASSLAGGDGRNIQYF
>NA|TRBJ2-7|13|many|TRBV7-2
TGTGCCAGCAGACAACTAGCCTCCTACGAGCAGTACTTC
CASRQLASYEQYF
>TRBD2|TRBJ2-1|15|many|TRBV2
TGTGCCAGCAGTCCCCTAGCGGGATTGGAAAATGAGCAGTTCTTC
CASSPLAGLENEQFF
>NA|TRBJ2-2|18|NA|TRBV11-3
TGTGCCAGCAGCTTAGGAGGGGGACGTCGACAGGACACCGGGGAGCTGTTTTTT
CASSLGGGRRQDTGELFF
>TRBD2|TRBJ2-5|13|many|TRBV3-1
TGTGCCAGCCTTCTAGCGGGAGTGGAGACCCAGTACTTC
CASLLAGVETQYF
>TRBD2|TRBJ2-1|14|few|TRBV29-1
TGCAGCGTTGACCCTAGCGGTGCACGCGGTGAGCAGTTCTTC
CSVDPSGARGEQFF
>NA|TRBJ1-2|12|many|TRBV12-3/TRBV12-4
TGTGCCAGCAGTTCAAGGGTTTATGGCTACACCTTC
CASSSRVYGYTF
>TRBD1|TRBJ1-4|15|NA|TRBV4-2
TGTGCCAGCAGCCAACAGGACAGGTCTAATGAAAAACTGTTTTTT
CASSQQDRSNEKLFF
>NA|TRBJ1-5|13|many|TRBV28
TGTGCCAGCAGAAGGGATAGCAATCAGCCCCAGCATTTT
CASRRDSNQPQHF
>NA|TRBJ1-6|13|medium-sized|TRBV28
TGTGCCAGCAGTCCGGCCCAAAATTCACCCCTCCACTTT
CASSPAQNSPLHF
>TRBD2|TRBJ2-3|16|many|TRBV24-1
TGTGCCACCAGTGACAATGGGGCGGGGGAGGGAGATACGCAGTATTTT
CATSDNGAGEGDTQYF
>NA|TRBJ2-6|15|many|TRBV7-9
TGTGCCAGCAGTTTCTCCTCCTCTGGGGCCAACGTCCTGACTTTC
CASSFSSSGANVLTF
>NA|TRBJ2-7|16|large|TRBV12-3/TRBV12-4
TGTGCCAGCAGACCACCTACCGGGACGGACTCCTACGAGCAGTACTTC
CASRPPTGTDSYEQYF
>NA|TRBJ2-1|15|many|TRBV3-1
TGTGCCAGCAGCCAAGATACAGGGACCTACAATGAGCAGTTCTTC
CASSQDTGTYNEQFF
>TRBD2|TRBJ2-1|15|medium-sized|TRBV6-4
TGTGCCAGCAGTGCACTAGCGGGGTCCTACAATGAGCAGTTCTTC
CASSALAGSYNEQFF
>NA|TRBJ2-7|15|large|TRBV14
TGTGCCAGCAGCCAAACTCAGGGGAACCCCTACGAGCAGTACTTC
CASSQTQGNPYEQYF
>TRBD2|TRBJ2-1|15|many|TRBV19
TGTGCCAGCCTCCCTGGCGGGAGTCCCTACAATGAGCAGTTCTTC
CASLPGGSPYNEQFF
>TRBD1|TRBJ1-2|13|medium-sized|TRBV7-9
TGTGCCACACGGACAGGAACCAACTATGGCTACACCTTC
CATRTGTNYGYTF
>NA|TRBJ2-7|13|many|TRBV5-1
TGCGCCAGCACCCCACCGAATTCCTACGAGCAGTACTTC
CASTPPNSYEQYF
>NA|TRBJ1-1|14|many|TRBV10-3
TGTGCCATCAGTATCGGACACGGTGGGACTGAAGCTTTCTTT
CAISIGHGGTEAFF
>TRBD1|TRBJ2-7|15|NA|TRBV27
TGTGCCAGCAGTGAGACCGGGACAGCCATACGGGAGCAGTACTTC
CASSETGTAIREQYF
>NA|TRBJ2-1|11|many|TRBV3-1
TGTGCCAGCAGCCTAGACAATGAGCAGTTCTTC
CASSLDNEQFF
>TRBD2|TRBJ2-7|15|many|TRBV18
TGTGCCAGCTCACCACCTCGGGAGGGCCTCTACGAGCAGTACTTC
CASSPPREGLYEQYF
>TRBD2|TRBJ2-3|17|NA|TRBV2
TGTGCCAGCAGGGGACTAGCAGCTGGAGTGGGGACAGATACGCAGTATTTT
CASRGLAAGVGTDTQYF
>NA|TRBJ1-5|14|many|TRBV7-6
TGTGCCAGCAGCTTATATCGGGGTCGTCAGCCCCAGCATTTT
CASSLYRGRQPQHF
>TRBD1|TRBJ2-3|13|many|TRBV5-4
TGTGCCAGTTTGGGACAGAACACAGATACGCAGTATTTT
CASLGQNTDTQYF
>TRBD1|TRBJ2-3|15|many|TRBV6-5
TGTGCCAGCAGACCGCCCGGGACAGGGGATTGGACGCAGTATTTT
CASRPPGTGDWTQYF
>NA|TRBJ2-7|12|medium-sized|TRBV4-1
TGCGCCAGCAGCCAAGGAGGAGCCGAGCAGTACTTC
CASSQGGAEQYF
>NA|TRBJ2-4|14|many|TRBV10-3
TGTGCCATCAGTGAGGGGGGAGGGGGAAACATTCAGTACTTC
CAISEGGGGNIQYF
>TRBD1|TRBJ1-4|14|medium-sized|TRBV7-9
TGTGCCAGCAGCTTTGGGACAGCTAATGAAAAACTGTTTTTT
CASSFGTANEKLFF
>TRBD2|TRBJ2-1|17|medium-sized|TRBV29-1
TGCAGCGTTAGGGGACTAGCGGGAGGGCCGTCCTACAATGAGCAGTTCTTC
CSVRGLAGGPSYNEQFF